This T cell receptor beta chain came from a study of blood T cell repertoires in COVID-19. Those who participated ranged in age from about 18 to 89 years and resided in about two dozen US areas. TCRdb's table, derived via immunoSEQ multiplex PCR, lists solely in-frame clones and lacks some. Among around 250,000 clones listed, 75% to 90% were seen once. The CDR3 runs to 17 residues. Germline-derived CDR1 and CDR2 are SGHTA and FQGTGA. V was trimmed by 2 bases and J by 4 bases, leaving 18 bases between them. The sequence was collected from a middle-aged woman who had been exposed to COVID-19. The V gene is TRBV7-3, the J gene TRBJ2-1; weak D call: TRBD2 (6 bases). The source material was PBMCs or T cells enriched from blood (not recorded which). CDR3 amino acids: CASSLRATGVRYNEQFF. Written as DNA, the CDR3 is TGTGCCAGCAGCTTACGGGCTACGGGAGTCAGGTACAATGAGCAGTTCTTC.